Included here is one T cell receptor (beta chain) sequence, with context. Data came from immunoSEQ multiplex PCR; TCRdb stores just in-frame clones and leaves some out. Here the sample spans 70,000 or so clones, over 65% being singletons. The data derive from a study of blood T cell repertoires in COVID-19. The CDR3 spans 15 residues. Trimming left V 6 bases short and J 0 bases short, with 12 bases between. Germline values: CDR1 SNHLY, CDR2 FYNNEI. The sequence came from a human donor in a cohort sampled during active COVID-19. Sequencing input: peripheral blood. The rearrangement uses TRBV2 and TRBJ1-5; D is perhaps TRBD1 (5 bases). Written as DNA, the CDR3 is TGTGCCAGCAGCGGTCGCAGGGTTAGCAATCAGCCCCAGCATTTT. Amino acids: CASSGRRVSNQPQHF.